This TCR beta chain was obtained from a study of T cell responses to AZD1222 COVID-19 vaccine. Regarding this clone: What it binds is unknown.

TCRdb keeps only in-frame clones here, not all; method: immunoSEQ multiplex PCR. The table shows around 100,000 clones, with 86% occurring only once. Trimming left V 3 bases short and J 2 bases short, with 17 bases between. Germline CDR1 and CDR2: MNHNS and SASEGT. CDR3 length: 17 amino acids. Findings and caveats of the study: Of the AZD1222 recipients, only 6 or 7 were seropositive at baseline.

The sample was peripheral blood, taken on day 0 of AZD1222 vaccination. The J gene is TRBJ1-5, the V gene TRBV6-1; D is ambiguous. This clonotype was obtained from an adult in good health. This CDR3 is CASSEGAASRGNQPQHF. The CDR3 DNA sequence: TGTGCCAGCAGTGAGGGCGCAGCATCGAGAGGCAATCAGCCCCAGCATTTT.